This T cell receptor beta chain is drawn from a study of blood T cell repertoires in COVID-19. In the study overall: Researchers got acute and convalescent COVID-19 samples from the United States, Italy and Spain. T cells, B-cell-depleted T cells, or PBMCs supplied cDNA or gDNA.

Per the authors' pipeline: It was from reference gene primer amplification that nucleated cell counts were estimated. The assay was immunoSEQ multiplex PCR, and TCRdb's table has in-frame clones only and misses some. That table gives V, J and clone size, and the DNA gave D and trimming. The sample shows 100,000 to 150,000 clones, under 85% of them seen only once. The length of the CDR3 is 15 residues. The germline V and J ends were trimmed by 1 base and 0 bases, with 9 bases remaining between them. Germline CDR1 is LGHNA and CDR2 is YNFKEQ. The receptor was derived from a man aged 40-55 years with active or convalescent COVID-19. The rearrangement uses TRBV4-2 and TRBJ1-2; possibly TRBD1 for D (5 bases). Sequenced material: peripheral blood. This CDR3 reads CASSQGDSTNYGYTF. The CDR3 region has the DNA TGTGCCAGCAGCCAAGGCGACAGCACTAACTATGGCTACACCTTC.